This passage covers 12 T cell receptor beta chains from one sample sequenced in a study of T cells after yellow fever vaccination. From the 5' RACE reads, TCRdb called clonotypes with MiXCR, one entry per CDR3 protein. The sample shows tens of thousands of distinct CDR3 sequences, roughly a tenth of them seen only once. The specimen was PBMCs, either bulk or a sorted T-cell subset (CD4+, CD8+, memory, or dextramer-sorted; not recorded which), collected around 15 days after the first yellow fever vaccination. Receptors originate from a man aged 18 to 30 who received the YFV17D yellow fever vaccine.

This clonotype was seen repeatedly, ten times or more. The chain carries TRBV12-3 or TRBV12-4 and TRBJ2-6, with D unresolved. Trimming pared 2 bases from V and 0 bases from J, leaving 5 bases between. The CDR3 has 15 amino acids. In DNA, the CDR3 is TGTGCCAGCAGTTTAATTGGCTCTGGGGCCAACGTCCTGACTTTC. This encodes CASSLIGSGANVLTF.

This clonotype has ten or more counts. The chain has TRBV12-3 or TRBV12-4 and TRBJ1-3; TRBD1 is a possible D gene (6 bases). This CDR3 is 14 amino acids long. Deletions cut 4 bases from V and 4 bases from J, with 11 bases between. In DNA, the CDR3 is TGTGCCAGCAGTTGGGGGGCCCTGGGAAACACCATATATTTT. Translating it yields CASSWGALGNTIYF.

This clonotype showed up many times. V usage is TRBV11-1 and J usage is TRBJ1-1; 12 bases match TRBD1. The CDR3 is 17 amino acids. V was pared by 6 bases and J by 1 base, with 9 bases of the junction left unmatched. CDR1 is SGHAT, CDR2 FQDESV, per germline (reference sequence). CDR3 DNA: TGTGCCAGCAGATGGGACAGGGGGCGCGATCGGAACACTGAAGCTTTCTTT. Protein sequence: CASRWDRGRDRNTEAFF. The complete variable domain, with remaining parts taken from reference TRBV11-1 and TRBJ1-1, reads EAEVAQSPRYKITEKSQAVAFWCDPISGHATLYWYRQILGQGPELLVQFQDESVVDDSQLPKDRFSAERLKGVDSTLKIQPAELGDSAMYLCASRWDRGRDRNTEAFFGQGTRLTVV.

This clonotype showed up many times. This chain uses TRBV24-1 with TRBJ2-7; TRBD1 or TRBD2 may be the D gene (6 bases each). Trimming pared 1 base from V and 2 bases from J, leaving 14 bases between. Germline V gene data show CDR1 as KGHDR and CDR2 as SFDVKD. The CDR3 runs 16 residues. The CDR3 DNA is TGTGCCACCAGTGATTTCGGAGGGGGGAGCACCTACGAGCAGTACTTC. This encodes CATSDFGGGSTYEQYF.

In regard to this clonotype: A much more abundant neighbour one base away suggests this may be a read error. The chain combines TRBV19 with TRBJ2-1, with D uncertain. Germline CDR1 and CDR2: LNHDA and SQIVND (reference sequence). The CDR3 spans 14 residues. V shed 4 bases and J shed 8 bases, with 15 bases lying between them. CDR3 nucleotides: TGTGCCAGTAGTACGCGCTTGGGGAAGTATGAGCAGTTCTTC. It codes for CASSTRLGKYEQFF.

J is TRBJ2-1 and V is TRBV7-9; 7 positions match TRBD2. V was pared by 6 bases and J by 5 bases, with 10 bases of the junction left unmatched. The CDR3 length is 15 residues. Germline values: CDR1 SEHNR, CDR2 FQNEAQ (reference sequence). CDR3 protein: CASRLVRGGNNEQFF. CDR3 in DNA: TGTGCCAGCAGGCTCGTCCGCGGGGGAAACAATGAGCAGTTCTTC.

This clonotype appeared many times. The genes are TRBV6-1 and TRBJ2-3; D gene ambiguous. From germline, CDR1 is MNHNS and CDR2 SASEGT. Trimming removed 3 bases at V and 1 base at J, with 17 bases between. CDR3 length: 17 amino acids. CDR3 region: CASSDTSRALGTDTQYF. CDR3 in DNA: TGTGCCAGCAGTGATACCTCCCGGGCCCTAGGCACAGATACGCAGTATTTT.

This clonotype was seen at least ten times. The CDR3 sequence: CASSLDRATEAFF. The CDR3 DNA reads TGTGCCAGCAGCTTGGACAGGGCCACTGAAGCTTTCTTT. The chain uses TRBV7-6 and TRBJ1-1; 8 bases are a match to TRBD1. The CDR3 is 13 amino acids. Trimming took 3 bases from V and 4 from J; bases not matched to a gene: 1. CDR1 SGHVS and CDR2 FNYEAQ come from the germline V gene.

This clonotype occurred many times. The chain couples TRBV7-2 to TRBJ2-3, with 13 bases lining up with TRBD2. Germline trimming cut 5 bases from V and 3 bases from J; bases unmatched to any gene: 2. From germline, CDR1 is SGHTA and CDR2 FQGNSA. The CDR3 has 15 amino acids. The CDR3 DNA is TGTGCCAGCAGCCTGGGACTAGCGGGGACAGATACGCAGTATTTT. It yields the protein CASSLGLAGTDTQYF.

This clonotype has a count of ten or more. This chain links TRBV12-3 or TRBV12-4 with TRBJ1-1; 10 nucleotides match TRBD1. CDR3 length: 13 amino acids. V was clipped by 5 bases and J by 10 bases; unmatched bases: 7. The CDR3 loop reads CASSRQGARVAFF. The DNA of the CDR3 is TGTGCCAGCAGTCGACAGGGGGCGAGGGTAGCTTTCTTT.

At least ten counts were recorded for this clonotype. J is TRBJ1-3 and V is TRBV10-3; D gene uncertain. This CDR3 comprises 13 residues. The V gene lost 2 bases and the J gene lost 0 bases, with 2 bases spanning the gap. CDR1 is ENHRY, CDR2 SYGVKD, per germline. The CDR3 sequence is CAISETSGNTIYF. Written as DNA, the CDR3 is TGTGCCATCAGTGAGACCTCTGGAAACACCATATATTTT.

A few counts support this clonotype. V is TRBV15 and J is TRBJ1-3; 11 positions agree with TRBD1. The CDR3 is made up of 16 amino acids. The ends lost 1 base at V and 4 bases at J; junction bases unmatched: 3. Per the germline V gene, CDR1 is LNHNV and CDR2 is YYDKDF (reference sequence). In DNA, the CDR3 is TGTGCCACCAGCAGAGGGACAGGGGGCTCCGGAAACACCATATATTTT. Translating it yields CATSRGTGGSGNTIYF.